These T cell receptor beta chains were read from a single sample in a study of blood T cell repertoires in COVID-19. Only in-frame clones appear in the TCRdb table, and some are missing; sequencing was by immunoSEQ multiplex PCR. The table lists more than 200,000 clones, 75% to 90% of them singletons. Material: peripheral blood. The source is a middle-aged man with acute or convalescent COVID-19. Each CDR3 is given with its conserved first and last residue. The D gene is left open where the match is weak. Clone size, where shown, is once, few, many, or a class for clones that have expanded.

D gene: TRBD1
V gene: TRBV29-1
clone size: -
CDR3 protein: CSAGTGYGYTF

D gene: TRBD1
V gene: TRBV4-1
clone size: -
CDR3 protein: CASSLDRERYEQYF

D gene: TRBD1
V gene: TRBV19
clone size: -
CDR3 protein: CASSLLRTGGATNEKLFF

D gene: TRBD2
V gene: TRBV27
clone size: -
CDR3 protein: CASSSVGGGYYEQYF

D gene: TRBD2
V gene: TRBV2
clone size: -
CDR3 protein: CASRSGSGRTGELFF

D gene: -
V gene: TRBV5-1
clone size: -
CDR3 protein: CASRRGAATEFEPQHF

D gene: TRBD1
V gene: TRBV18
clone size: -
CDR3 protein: CASSPYGQGNSPLHF

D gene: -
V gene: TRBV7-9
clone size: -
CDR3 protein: CASSVQQGYGEAFF

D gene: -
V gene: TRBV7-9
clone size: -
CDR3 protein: CASSPRRIRELPSTDTQYF

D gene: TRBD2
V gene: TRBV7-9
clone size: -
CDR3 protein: CASSFVLGLADLSYNEQFF

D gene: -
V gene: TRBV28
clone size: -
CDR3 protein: CASSAPGHRNTEAFF

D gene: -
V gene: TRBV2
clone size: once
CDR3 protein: CASRARHRLEPQHF

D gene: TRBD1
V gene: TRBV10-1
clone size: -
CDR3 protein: CASSRGLNQPQHF

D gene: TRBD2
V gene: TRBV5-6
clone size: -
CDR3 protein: CASSLGGSFDNEQFF

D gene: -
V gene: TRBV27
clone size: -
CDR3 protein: CASSFDGGVSNIQYF

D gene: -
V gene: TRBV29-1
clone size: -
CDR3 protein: CSVGAVNYGYTF

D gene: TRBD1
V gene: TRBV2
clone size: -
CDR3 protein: CASWGSDRIYGYTF

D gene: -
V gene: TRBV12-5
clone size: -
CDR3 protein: CASGLVLGQLNYGYTF

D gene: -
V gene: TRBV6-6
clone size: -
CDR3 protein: CASSSLGALYF

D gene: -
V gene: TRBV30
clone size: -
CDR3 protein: CAWSGGVNQPQHF

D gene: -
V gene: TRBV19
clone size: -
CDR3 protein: CASSSGDSGNTIYF

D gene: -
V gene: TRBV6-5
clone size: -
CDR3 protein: CASSSKGGFPADTQYF

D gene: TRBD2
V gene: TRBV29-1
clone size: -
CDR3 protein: CSVGLAGPYEQYF

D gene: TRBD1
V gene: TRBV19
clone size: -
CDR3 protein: CASSGGTGIWNTEAFF

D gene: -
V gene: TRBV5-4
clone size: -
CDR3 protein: CASSLAGAFDSPLHF

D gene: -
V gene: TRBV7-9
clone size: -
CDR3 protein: CASSLSGGSTEAFF

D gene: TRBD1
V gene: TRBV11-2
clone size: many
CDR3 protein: CASRQGSTGELFF

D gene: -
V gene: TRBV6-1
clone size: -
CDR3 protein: CASSEGGGGQPQHF

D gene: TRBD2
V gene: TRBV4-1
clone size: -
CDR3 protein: CASSQDQSAGLAGIGEQFF

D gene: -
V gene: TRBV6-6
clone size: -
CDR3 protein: CASSYGGAGNQPQHF

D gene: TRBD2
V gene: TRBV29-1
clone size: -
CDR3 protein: CSVVGLAGINEQFF

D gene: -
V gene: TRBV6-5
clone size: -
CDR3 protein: CASRLSRVPYNEQFF

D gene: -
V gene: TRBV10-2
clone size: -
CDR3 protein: CASSQGHYGYTF

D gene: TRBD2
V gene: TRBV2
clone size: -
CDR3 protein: CASRLAGGAYNEQFF

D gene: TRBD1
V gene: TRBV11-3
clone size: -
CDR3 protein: CASSPRTGPYNEQFF

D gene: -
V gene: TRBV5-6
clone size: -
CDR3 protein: CASSLEEGIYGYTF

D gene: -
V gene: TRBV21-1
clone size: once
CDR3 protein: CASSKGTSTGVYEQYF

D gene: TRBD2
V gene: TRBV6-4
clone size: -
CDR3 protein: CASSVGLGREQYF

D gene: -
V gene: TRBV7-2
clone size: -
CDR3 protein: CASSLAPTGSGNTIYF

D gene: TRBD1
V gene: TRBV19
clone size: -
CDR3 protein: CASSIPGQGSLPQHF

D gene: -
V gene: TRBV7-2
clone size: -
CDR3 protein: CASSLGQVPGELFF

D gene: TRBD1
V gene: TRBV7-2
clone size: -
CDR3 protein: CASSLLRGTGVNEKLFF

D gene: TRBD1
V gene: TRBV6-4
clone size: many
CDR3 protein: CASSDQAGTVGSFTF

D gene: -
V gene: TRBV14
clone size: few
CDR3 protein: CATSKGLSREQFF

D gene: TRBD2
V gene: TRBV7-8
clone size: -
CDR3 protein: CASSPRVAGGGGYEQYF

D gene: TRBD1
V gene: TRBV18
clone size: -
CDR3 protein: CASSYRGDTQYF